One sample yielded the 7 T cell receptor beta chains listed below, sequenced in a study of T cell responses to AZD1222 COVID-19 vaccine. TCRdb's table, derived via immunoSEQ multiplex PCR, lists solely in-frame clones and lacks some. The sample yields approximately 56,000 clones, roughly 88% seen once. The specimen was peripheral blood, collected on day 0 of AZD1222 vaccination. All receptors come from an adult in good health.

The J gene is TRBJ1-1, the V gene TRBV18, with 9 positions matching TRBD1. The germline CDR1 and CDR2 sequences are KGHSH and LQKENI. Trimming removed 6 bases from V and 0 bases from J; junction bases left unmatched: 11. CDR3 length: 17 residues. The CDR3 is CASSLNPGQGLNTEAFF. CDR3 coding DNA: TGTGCCAGCTCCCTAAATCCGGGACAGGGATTGAACACTGAAGCTTTCTTT.

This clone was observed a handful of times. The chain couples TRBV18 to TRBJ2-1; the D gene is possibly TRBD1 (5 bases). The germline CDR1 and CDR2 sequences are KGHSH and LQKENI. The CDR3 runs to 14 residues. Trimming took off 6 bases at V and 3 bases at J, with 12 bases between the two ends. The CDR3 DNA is TGTGCCAGCTCCCTTCAGGGTAACTACAATGAGCAGTTCTTC. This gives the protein CASSLQGNYNEQFF.

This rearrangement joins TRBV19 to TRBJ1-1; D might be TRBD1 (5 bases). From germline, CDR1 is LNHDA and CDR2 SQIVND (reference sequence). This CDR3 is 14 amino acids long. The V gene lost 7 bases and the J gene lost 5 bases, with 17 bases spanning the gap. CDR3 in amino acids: CASTGAEGETEAFF. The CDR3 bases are TGTGCCAGTACTGGCGCCGAAGGGGAAACTGAAGCTTTCTTT.

The DNA of the CDR3 is TGTGCCAGCAGCGCGACGACAGGATTATCACCCCTCCACTTT. Amino acid sequence: CASSATTGLSPLHF. The rearrangement joins TRBV7-9 to TRBJ1-6; D is perhaps TRBD1 (6 bases). Germline CDR1 is SEHNR and CDR2 is FQNEAQ (reference sequence). With 5 bases removed from V and 10 bases from J, the gap between germline ends came to 15 bases. This CDR3 contains 14 residues.

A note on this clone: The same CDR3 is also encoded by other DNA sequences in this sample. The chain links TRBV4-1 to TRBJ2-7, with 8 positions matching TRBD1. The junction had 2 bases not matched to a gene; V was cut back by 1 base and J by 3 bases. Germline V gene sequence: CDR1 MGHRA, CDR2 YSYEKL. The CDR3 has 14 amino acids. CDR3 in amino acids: CASSQAGGSYEQYF. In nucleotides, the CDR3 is TGCGCCAGCAGCCAAGCAGGGGGCAGCTACGAGCAGTACTTC.

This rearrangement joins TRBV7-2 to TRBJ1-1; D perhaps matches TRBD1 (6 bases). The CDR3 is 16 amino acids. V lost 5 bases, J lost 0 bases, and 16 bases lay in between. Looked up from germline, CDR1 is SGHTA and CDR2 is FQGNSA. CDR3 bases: TGTGCCAGCAGCACAGGGATGGGGGTGATGAACACTGAAGCTTTCTTT. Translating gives CASSTGMGVMNTEAFF.

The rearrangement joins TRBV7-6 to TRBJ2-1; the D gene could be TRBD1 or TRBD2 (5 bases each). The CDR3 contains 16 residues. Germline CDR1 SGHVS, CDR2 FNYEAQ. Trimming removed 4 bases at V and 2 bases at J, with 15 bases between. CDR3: CASSYWGPNTYNEQFF. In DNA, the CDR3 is TGTGCCAGCAGCTACTGGGGACCGAATACCTACAATGAGCAGTTCTTC.